This TCR beta chain was captured in a study of spatial heterogeneity in lung cancer. Time point here: sample taken at primary tumor resection. Note on this clonotype: What it binds is not known. This beta chain is an unintended read in a library built for alpha chains; its size means little.

Overall study findings and caveats: Counts of expanded intratumoral alpha and beta TCRs tracked tumor mutation counts.

V gave up 0 bases and J gave up 2 bases; unmatched junction bases: 13. This CDR3 region has 20 residues. Germline assignment: CDR1 MNHEY and CDR2 SVGAGI. TCRdb redid the calling of the 5' RACE reads with MiXCR, one entry per CDR3 protein. The table lists approximately 1,200 distinct CDR3 sequences, approximately 16% of them singletons. This receptor was obtained from a female donor with early-stage non-small cell lung cancer. The J gene is TRBJ2-1, the V gene TRBV6-5; 10 nucleotides align to TRBD1. Here the sequenced sample was lung tumor tissue, taken at surgery. DNA of the CDR3: TGTGCCAGCAGTTACTCACAGGGACAGGGGCTCCTAAGCACCTACAATGAGCAGTTCTTC. It specifies CASSYSQGQGLLSTYNEQFF.